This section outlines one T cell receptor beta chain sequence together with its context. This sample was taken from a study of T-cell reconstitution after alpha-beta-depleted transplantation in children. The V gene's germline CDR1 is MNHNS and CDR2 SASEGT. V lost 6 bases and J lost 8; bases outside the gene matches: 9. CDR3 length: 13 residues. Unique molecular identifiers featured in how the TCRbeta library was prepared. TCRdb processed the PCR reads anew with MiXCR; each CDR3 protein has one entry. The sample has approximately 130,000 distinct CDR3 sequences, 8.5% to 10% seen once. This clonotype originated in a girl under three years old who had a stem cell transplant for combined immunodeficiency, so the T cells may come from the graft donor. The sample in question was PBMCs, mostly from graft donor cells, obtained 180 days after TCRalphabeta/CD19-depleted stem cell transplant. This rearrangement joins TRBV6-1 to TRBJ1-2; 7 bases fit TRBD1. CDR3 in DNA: TGTGCCAGCAGGCCGACAGGGCGTCAGGGCTACACCTTC. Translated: CASRPTGRQGYTF.